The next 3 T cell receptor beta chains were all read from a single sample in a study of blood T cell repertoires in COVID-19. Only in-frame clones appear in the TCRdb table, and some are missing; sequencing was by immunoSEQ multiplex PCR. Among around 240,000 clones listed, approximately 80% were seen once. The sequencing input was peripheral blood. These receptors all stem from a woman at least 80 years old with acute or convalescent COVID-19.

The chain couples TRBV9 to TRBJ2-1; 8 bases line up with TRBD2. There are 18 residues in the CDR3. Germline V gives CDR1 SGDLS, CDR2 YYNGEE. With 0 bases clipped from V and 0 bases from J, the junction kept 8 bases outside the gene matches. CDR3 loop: CASSVGPAGEHSYNEQFF. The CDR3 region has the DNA TGTGCCAGCAGCGTAGGGCCAGCGGGGGAACACTCCTACAATGAGCAGTTCTTC.

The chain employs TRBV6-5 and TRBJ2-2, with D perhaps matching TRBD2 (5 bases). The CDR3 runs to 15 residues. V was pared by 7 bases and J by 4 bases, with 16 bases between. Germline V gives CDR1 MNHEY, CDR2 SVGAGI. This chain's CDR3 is CASIEPGVGTGELFF. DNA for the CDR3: TGTGCCAGCATCGAACCCGGGGTAGGCACCGGGGAGCTGTTTTTT.

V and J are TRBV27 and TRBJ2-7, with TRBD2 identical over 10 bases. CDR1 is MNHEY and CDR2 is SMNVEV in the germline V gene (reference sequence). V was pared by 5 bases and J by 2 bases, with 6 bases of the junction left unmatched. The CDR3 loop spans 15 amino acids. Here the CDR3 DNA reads TGTGCCAGCAGTGATACTAGCGGGGCGACCTACGAGCAGTACTTC. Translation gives CASSDTSGATYEQYF.